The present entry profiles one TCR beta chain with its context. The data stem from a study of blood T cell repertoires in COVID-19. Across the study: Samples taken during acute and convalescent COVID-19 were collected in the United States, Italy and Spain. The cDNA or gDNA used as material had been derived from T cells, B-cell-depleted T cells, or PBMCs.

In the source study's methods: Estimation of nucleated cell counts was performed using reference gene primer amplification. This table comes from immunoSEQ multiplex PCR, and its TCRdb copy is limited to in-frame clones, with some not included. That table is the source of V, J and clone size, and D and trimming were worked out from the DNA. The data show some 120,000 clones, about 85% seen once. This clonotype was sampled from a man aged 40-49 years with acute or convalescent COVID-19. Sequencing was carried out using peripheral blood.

Here the CDR3 DNA reads TGTGCCAGCAGCCCAGGTCGCGGGAAACTGTTTTTT. Encoded protein: CASSPGRGKLFF. V is TRBV3-1 (or the pseudogene TRBV3-2) and J is TRBJ1-4; D unresolved. Trimming pared 4 bases from V and 11 bases from J, leaving 11 bases between. Per germline, CDR1 LGHDT and CDR2 YNNKEL (reference sequence). This CDR3 is built from 12 residues.